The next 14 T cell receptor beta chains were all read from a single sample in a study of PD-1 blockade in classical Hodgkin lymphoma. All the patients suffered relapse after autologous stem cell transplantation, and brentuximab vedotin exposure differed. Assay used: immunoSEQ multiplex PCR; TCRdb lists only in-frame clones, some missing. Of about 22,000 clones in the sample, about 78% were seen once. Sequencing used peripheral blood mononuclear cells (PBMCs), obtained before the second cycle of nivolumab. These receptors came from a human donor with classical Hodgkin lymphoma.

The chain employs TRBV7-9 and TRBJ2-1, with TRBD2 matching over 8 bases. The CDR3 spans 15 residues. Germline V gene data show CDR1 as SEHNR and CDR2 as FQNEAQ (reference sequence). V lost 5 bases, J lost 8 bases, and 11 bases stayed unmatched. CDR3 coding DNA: TGTGCCAGCAGCGTCACTAGCGGAGCCTTGTATGAGCAGTTCTTC. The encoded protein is CASSVTSGALYEQFF.

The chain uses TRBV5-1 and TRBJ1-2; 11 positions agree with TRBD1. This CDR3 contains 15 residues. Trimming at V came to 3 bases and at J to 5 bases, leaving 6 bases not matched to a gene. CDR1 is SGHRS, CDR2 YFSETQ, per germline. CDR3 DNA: TGCGCCAGCAGCTCCCGGACAGGGGGCGCTTATGGCTACACCTTC. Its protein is CASSSRTGGAYGYTF.

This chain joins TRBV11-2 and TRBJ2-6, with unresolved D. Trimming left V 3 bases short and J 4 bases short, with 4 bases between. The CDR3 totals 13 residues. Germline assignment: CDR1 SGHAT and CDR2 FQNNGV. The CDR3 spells CASSLIGANVLTF. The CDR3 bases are TGTGCCAGCAGCTTGATAGGGGCCAACGTCCTGACTTTC.

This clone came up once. The CDR3 reads CAISEVSNQPQHF. CDR3 sequence (DNA): TGTGCCATCAGTGAAGTTAGCAATCAGCCCCAGCATTTT. The genes are TRBV10-3 and TRBJ1-5; D is unclear. Trimming left V 3 bases short and J 0 bases short, with 3 bases between. This CDR3 contains 13 residues. CDR1 and CDR2 (germline): ENHRY, SYGVKD.

CDR3 protein: CASSLARQGWDGYTF. The CDR3 DNA follows: TGTGCCAGCAGCTTAGCCAGACAGGGCTGGGATGGCTACACCTTC. This chain connects TRBV7-8 to TRBJ1-2, with 7 bases identical to TRBD1. This CDR3 comprises 15 residues. In germline, CDR1 is SGHVS, CDR2 FQNEAQ. With V trimmed by 0 bases and J by 6 bases, 7 bases remained unmatched.

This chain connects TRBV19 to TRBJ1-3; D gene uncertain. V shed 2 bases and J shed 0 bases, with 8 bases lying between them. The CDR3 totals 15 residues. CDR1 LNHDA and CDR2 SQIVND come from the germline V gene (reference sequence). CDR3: CASSINGNSGNTIYF. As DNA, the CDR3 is TGTGCCAGTAGTATAAACGGGAACTCTGGAAACACCATATATTTT.

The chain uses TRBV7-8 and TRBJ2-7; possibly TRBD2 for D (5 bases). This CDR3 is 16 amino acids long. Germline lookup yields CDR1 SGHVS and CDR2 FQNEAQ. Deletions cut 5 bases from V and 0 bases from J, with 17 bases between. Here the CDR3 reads CASSPTIAMSSYEQYF. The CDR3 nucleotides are TGTGCCAGCAGCCCTACCATAGCGATGAGCTCCTACGAGCAGTACTTC.

CDR3 nucleotide sequence: TGCGCCAGCAGCTTAACGGCCGGGACTAACAACGAGCAGTACTTC. This sequence encodes CASSLTAGTNNEQYF. The gene calls are TRBV5-1 and TRBJ2-7; 7 bases line up with TRBD2. Germline V gene lookup returns CDR1 SGHRS and CDR2 YFSETQ. The CDR3 sequence is 15 residues long. Unmatched junction bases numbered 10, after V lost 2 bases and J lost 5 bases.

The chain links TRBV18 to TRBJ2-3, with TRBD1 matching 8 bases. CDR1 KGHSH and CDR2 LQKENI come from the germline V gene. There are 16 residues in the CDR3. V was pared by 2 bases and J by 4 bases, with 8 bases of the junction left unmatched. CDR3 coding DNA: TGTGCCAGCTCACCATTAGGCAGGGGGCTAGCAGATACGCAGTATTTT. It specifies CASSPLGRGLADTQYF.

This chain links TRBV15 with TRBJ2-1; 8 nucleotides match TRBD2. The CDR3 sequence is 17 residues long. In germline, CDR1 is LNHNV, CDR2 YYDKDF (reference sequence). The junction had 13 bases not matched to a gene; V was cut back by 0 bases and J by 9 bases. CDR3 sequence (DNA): TGTGCCACCAGCAGAGATTACCCAGCGGGAGATTCGGCTGAGCAGTTCTTC. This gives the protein CATSRDYPAGDSAEQFF.

The CDR3 spells CASSPGTGLKLFF. As DNA, the CDR3 is TGTGCCAGCAGCCCCGGGACAGGGCTAAAACTGTTTTTT. The rearrangement uses TRBV6-1 and TRBJ1-4, with 9 bases identical to TRBD1. Trimming took 6 bases from V and 10 from J; bases not matched to a gene: 6. CDR3 size: 13 residues. CDR1 is MNHNS, CDR2 SASEGT, per germline.

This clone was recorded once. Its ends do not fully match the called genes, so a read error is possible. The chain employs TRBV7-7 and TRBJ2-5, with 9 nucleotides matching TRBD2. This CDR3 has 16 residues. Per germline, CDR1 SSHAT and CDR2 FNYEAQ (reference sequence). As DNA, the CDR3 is TGTGCTAGCAGCTTTTCTCTTCTAGCGGGACAGGAGACCCAGTACTTC. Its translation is CASSFSLLAGQETQYF.

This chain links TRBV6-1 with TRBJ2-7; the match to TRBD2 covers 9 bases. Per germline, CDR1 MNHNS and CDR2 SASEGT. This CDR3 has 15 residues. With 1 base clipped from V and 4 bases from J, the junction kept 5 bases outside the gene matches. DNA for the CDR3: TGTGCCAGCAGTGAAGGAGCGGGAGGAATGTACGAGCAGTACTTC. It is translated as CASSEGAGGMYEQYF.

The CDR3 DNA reads as TGTGCCAGCAGCTTGGGGCAGCAAGAGACCCAGTACTTC. Its protein product is CASSLGQQETQYF. This chain links TRBV5-6 with TRBJ2-5; D is undetermined. Germline assignment: CDR1 SGHDT and CDR2 YYEEEE. The CDR3 runs to 13 residues. Trimming shortened V by 0 bases and J by 2 bases, and 5 bases separated the two germline ends.